The sequence of this T cell receptor beta chain was determined in a study of blood T cell repertoires in COVID-19. The overall study: Researchers got acute and convalescent COVID-19 samples from the United States, Italy and Spain. In each case, the material was cDNA or gDNA derived from T cells, B-cell-depleted T cells, or PBMCs.

Sequenced by immunoSEQ multiplex PCR; TCRdb stores in-frame clones only, minus some. In the table there are about 220,000 clones, about 79% of which are singletons. Those who participated ranged in age from about 18 to 95 years and resided in about two dozen US areas. Clinical history as reported by participants underpinned cohort assignment. This receptor was taken from a woman aged 40 to 49 with acute COVID-19. The sequenced sample consisted of PBMCs or T cells enriched from blood (not recorded which).

CDR3 in amino acids: CASSLPRTGLYEQYF. The CDR3 region has the DNA TGTGCCAGCAGTTTACCCCGGACAGGGCTCTACGAGCAGTACTTC. The chain links TRBV28 to TRBJ2-7; 8 positions match TRBD1. The CDR3 has 15 amino acids. Germline trimming cut 2 bases from V and 3 bases from J; bases unmatched to any gene: 6. Per the germline V gene, CDR1 is MDHEN and CDR2 is SYDVKM.